The present TCR beta chain was sequenced within a study of T cell repertoires in cytomegalovirus infection. One entry per CDR3 protein, called by TCRdb with MiXCR from the reads. Of a few hundred thousand distinct CDR3 sequences in the sample, approximately 40% are singletons; the top ten hold about 46%. There are 15 residues in the CDR3. Looked up from germline, CDR1 is SGHTA and CDR2 is FQGNSA. V lost 2 bases and J lost 6, with 14 bases in between. With respect to this clonotype: Its antigen is still unknown.

The source material was cultured PBMCs, sampled from culture after CMV antigen stimulation. The source of this sequence is a human donor in good health (CMV status not recorded). Some clones in this sample may be carry-over from other donors' samples. The J gene is TRBJ2-1, the V gene TRBV7-2; D perhaps matches TRBD1 (5 bases). CDR3 bases: TGTGCCAGCAGCTTACAGGGCCCGGCTGGCAATGAGCAGTTCTTC. It is translated as CASSLQGPAGNEQFF.